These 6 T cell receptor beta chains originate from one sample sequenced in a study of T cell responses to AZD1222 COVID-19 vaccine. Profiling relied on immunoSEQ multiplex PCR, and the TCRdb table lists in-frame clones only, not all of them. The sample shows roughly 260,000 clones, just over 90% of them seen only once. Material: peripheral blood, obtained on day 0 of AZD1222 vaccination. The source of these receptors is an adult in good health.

Here the CDR3 reads CASSYRGTNEKLFF. CDR3 sequence (DNA): TGTGCCAGCAGTTACCGGGGGACTAATGAAAAACTGTTTTTT. The chain uses TRBV6-5 and TRBJ1-4; a possible D gene is TRBD1 (5 bases). Per the germline V gene, CDR1 is MNHEY and CDR2 is SVGAGI. The CDR3 consists of 14 residues. The ends were cut back, 2 bases at V and 2 bases at J, with 6 bases in the middle.

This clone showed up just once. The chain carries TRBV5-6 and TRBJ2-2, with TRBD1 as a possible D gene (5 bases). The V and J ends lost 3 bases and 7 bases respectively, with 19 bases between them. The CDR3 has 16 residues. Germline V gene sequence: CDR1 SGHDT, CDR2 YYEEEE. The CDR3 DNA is TGTGCCAGCAGCTCCCCCGGTTCAGGGTGGGGCGGGGAGCTGTTTTTT. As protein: CASSSPGSGWGGELFF. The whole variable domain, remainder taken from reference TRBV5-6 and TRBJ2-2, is DAGVTQSPTHLIKTRGQQVTLRCSPKSGHDTVSWYQQALGQGPQFIFQYYEEEERQRGNFPDRFSGHQFPNYSSELNVNALLLGDSALYLCASSSPGSGWGGELFFGEGSRLTVL.

CDR3 DNA sequence: TGTGCCAGCAGCCAAAAAGGGGGGGTGTTCTACAATGAGCAGTTCTTC. Its protein product is CASSQKGGVFYNEQFF. The chain recombines TRBV7-6 with TRBJ2-1, with D possibly TRBD2 on 7 matching bases. V was cut by 5 bases and J by 3 bases, with 17 bases left in between. The CDR3 totals 16 residues. In germline, CDR1 is SGHVS, CDR2 FNYEAQ.

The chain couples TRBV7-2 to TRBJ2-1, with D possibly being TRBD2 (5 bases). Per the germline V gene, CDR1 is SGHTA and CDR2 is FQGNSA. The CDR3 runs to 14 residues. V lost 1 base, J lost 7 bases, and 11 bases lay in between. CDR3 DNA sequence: TGTGCCAGCAGCTTAGGGAGGATTGGAAATGAGCAGTTCTTC. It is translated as CASSLGRIGNEQFF. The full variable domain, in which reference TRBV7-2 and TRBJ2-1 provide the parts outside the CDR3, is GAGVSQSPSNKVTEKGKDVELRCDPISGHTALYWYRQSLGQGLEFLIYFQGNSAPDKSGLPSDRFSAERTGGSVSTLTIQRTQQEDSAVYLCASSLGRIGNEQFFGPGTRLTVL.

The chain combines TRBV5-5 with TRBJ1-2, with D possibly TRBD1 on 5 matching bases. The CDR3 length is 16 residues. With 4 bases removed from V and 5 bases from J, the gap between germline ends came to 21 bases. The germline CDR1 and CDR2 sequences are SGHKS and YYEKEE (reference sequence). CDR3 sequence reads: CASSASRDLGGYGYTF. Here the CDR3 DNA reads TGTGCCAGCAGCGCCTCCCGGGACCTTGGGGGTTATGGCTACACCTTC. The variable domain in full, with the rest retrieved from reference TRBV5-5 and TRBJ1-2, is DAGVTQSPTHLIKTRGQQVTLRCSPISGHKSVSWYQQVLGQGPQFIFQYYEKEERGRGNFPDRFSARQFPNYSSELNVNALLLGDSALYLCASSASRDLGGYGYTFGSGTRLTVV.

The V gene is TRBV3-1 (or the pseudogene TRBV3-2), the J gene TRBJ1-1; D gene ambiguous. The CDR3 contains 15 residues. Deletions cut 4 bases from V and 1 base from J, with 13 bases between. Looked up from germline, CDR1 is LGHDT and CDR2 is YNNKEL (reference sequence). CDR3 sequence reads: CASSLTGSGNTEAFF. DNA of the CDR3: TGTGCCAGCAGCCTAACCGGGTCCGGGAACACTGAAGCTTTCTTT.